A single sample gave rise to the 15 T cell receptor beta chains below, sequenced in a study of regulatory T cells in long-lasting Graves disease. Stated time point: persistent/refractory GD, antithyroid drugs over 5 years with positive TRAb. From PBMCs, RNA was extracted and then used to make the TCR library. Arm-PCR with iRepertoire HTBI primers amplified the CDR3 regions for these TCR beta libraries. TCRdb re-derived calls from the multiplex PCR reads in MiXCR, one entry per CDR3 protein. Of about 460,000 distinct CDR3 sequences in the sample, about 20% were seen once. Sequenced material: peripheral blood mononuclear cells (PBMCs), taken when the disease was refractory, from a patient treated with antithyroid drugs. The receptors stem from a female donor with Graves disease.

Many counts were recorded for this clonotype. The chain carries TRBV28 and TRBJ1-1; 9 bases line up with TRBD1. The V gene's germline CDR1 is MDHEN and CDR2 SYDVKM. With V trimmed by 6 bases and J by 5 bases, 10 bases remained unmatched. The CDR3 loop spans 15 amino acids. The CDR3 protein is CASRSLGTGRTEAFF. CDR3 nucleotide sequence: TGTGCCAGCAGGTCACTAGGGACAGGGAGGACTGAAGCTTTCTTT.

The V call is TRBV2, the J call TRBJ2-7; a weak D match, TRBD2 (5 bases). The CDR3 totals 12 residues. Germline CDR1 is SNHLY and CDR2 is FYNNEI. The V end was cut by 8 bases, the J end by 6 bases, with 14 bases between. The CDR3 reads CASSPGRVEQYF. The CDR3 region has the DNA TGTGCCAGCTCCCCCGGGCGGGTCGAGCAGTACTTC. Full variable domain (rest looked up from reference TRBV2 and TRBJ2-7): EPEVTQTPSHQVTQMGQEVILRCVPISNHLYFYWYRQILGQKVEFLVSFYNNEISEKSEIFDDQFSVERPDGSNFTLKIRSTKLEDSAMYFCASSPGRVEQYFGPGTRLTVT.

A few counts support this clonotype. The rearrangement joins TRBV7-2 to TRBJ1-4; 10 nucleotides agree with TRBD1. The CDR3 sequence is 14 residues long. V lost 1 base, J lost 7 bases, and 0 bases stayed unmatched. Per germline, CDR1 SGHTA and CDR2 FQGNSA. The CDR3 coding sequence is TGTGCCAGCAGCTTAGGGACAGGGGGTGAAAAACTGTTTTTT. This encodes CASSLGTGGEKLFF.

The chain carries TRBV28 and TRBJ2-5; D is undetermined. CDR3 length: 14 residues. Trimming took off 1 base at V and 5 bases at J, with 11 bases between the two ends. Germline V gene data show CDR1 as MDHEN and CDR2 as SYDVKM. CDR3 protein: CASSLFAVGETQYF. CDR3 coding DNA: TGTGCCAGCAGTTTATTCGCGGTGGGTGAGACCCAGTACTTC.

This clonotype was detected a few times. The rearrangement links TRBV30 to TRBJ2-7, with 7 bases lining up with TRBD1. Germline V gene data show CDR1 as GTSNPN and CDR2 as SVGIG (reference sequence). V trimming: 0 bases; J trimming: 2 bases; junction bases outside the gene matches: 7. The CDR3 sequence is 15 residues long. The chain's CDR3 is CAWSVEGGATYEQYF. CDR3 in DNA: TGTGCCTGGAGTGTAGAAGGGGGCGCGACCTACGAGCAGTACTTC.

This clonotype was seen ten or more times. The genes are TRBV2 and TRBJ1-2, with 7 bases identical to TRBD1. Germline loops: CDR1 SNHLY, CDR2 FYNNEI. After removal of 6 bases from V and 4 bases from J, the junction contained 11 bases not matched to a gene. The CDR3 is 15 residues long. This CDR3 is CASSPQGGLGYGYTF. DNA for the CDR3: TGTGCCAGCAGCCCCCAGGGGGGGCTGGGCTATGGCTACACCTTC. Drawing the rest from reference TRBV2 and TRBJ1-2, the complete variable domain is EPEVTQTPSHQVTQMGQEVILRCVPISNHLYFYWYRQILGQKVEFLVSFYNNEISEKSEIFDDQFSVERPDGSNFTLKIRSTKLEDSAMYFCASSPQGGLGYGYTFGSGTRLTVV.

This clonotype was counted at least ten times. This chain uses TRBV12-3 or TRBV12-4 with TRBJ2-5, with D possibly matching TRBD2 (6 bases). Trimming took 6 bases from V and 2 from J, leaving 16 bases between them. The CDR3 runs to 15 residues. CDR3 sequence: CASSPTLAGQETQYF. For the CDR3, the DNA is TGTGCCAGCAGCCCTACCCTTGCGGGACAAGAGACCCAGTACTTC.

This clonotype has at least ten counts. The chain employs TRBV29-1 and TRBJ2-7; the match to TRBD1 covers 12 bases. The CDR3 is made up of 15 amino acids. V was pared by 1 base and J by 7 bases, with 8 bases of the junction left unmatched. In germline, CDR1 is SQVTM, CDR2 ANQGSEA. CDR3 protein: CSVEGSGQGAWEQYF. The DNA of the CDR3 is TGCAGCGTTGAAGGCTCGGGACAGGGGGCATGGGAGCAGTACTTC.

The gene calls are TRBV19 and TRBJ1-3; no firm D call. CDR3 length equals 14 residues. Germline V gene data show CDR1 as LNHDA and CDR2 as SQIVND (reference sequence). With 5 bases removed from V and 0 bases from J, the gap between germline ends came to 8 bases. The CDR3 coding sequence is TGTGCCAGTAGTGGAGTTGGCTCTGGAAACACCATATATTTT. Amino acid sequence: CASSGVGSGNTIYF. Complete variable domain (other parts from reference TRBV19 and TRBJ1-3): DGGITQSPKYLFRKEGQNVTLSCEQNLNHDAMYWYRQDPGQGLRLIYYSQIVNDFQKGDIAEGYSVSREKKESFPLTVTSAQKNPTAFYLCASSGVGSGNTIYFGEGSWLTVV.

This clonotype has only a few counts. The chain recombines TRBV7-2 with TRBJ2-5, with no clear D. Looked up from germline, CDR1 is SGHTA and CDR2 is FQGNSA. The CDR3 totals 18 residues. Between the trimmed V and J ends, which lost 2 bases and 5 bases, there was a span of 24 bases. The CDR3 DNA reads TGTGCCAGCAGCTTAAAGCCTCGGGCAACTCATTTGGGGGAGACCCAGTACTTC. Translation: CASSLKPRATHLGETQYF. Complete variable domain (other parts from reference TRBV7-2 and TRBJ2-5): GAGVSQSPSNKVTEKGKDVELRCDPISGHTALYWYRQSLGQGLEFLIYFQGNSAPDKSGLPSDRFSAERTGGSVSTLTIQRTQQEDSAVYLCASSLKPRATHLGETQYFGPGTRLLVL.

V gene TRBV7-3 combines with J gene TRBJ1-2; 10 bases line up with TRBD1. This CDR3 contains 16 residues. Trimming took 0 bases from V and 6 from J; bases not matched to a gene: 7. Germline CDR1 and CDR2: SGHTA and FQGTGA. The CDR3 region is CASSLTAGTGVNGYTF. CDR3 in DNA: TGTGCCAGCAGCTTAACCGCCGGGACAGGGGTAAATGGCTACACCTTC. The full variable domain, its missing parts supplied by reference TRBV7-3 and TRBJ1-2, is GAGVSQTPSNKVTEKGKYVELRCDPISGHTALYWYRQSLGQGPEFLIYFQGTGAADDSGLPNDRFFAVRPEGSVSTLKIQRTERGDSAVYLCASSLTAGTGVNGYTFGSGTRLTVV.

The chain employs TRBV9 and TRBJ1-2, with TRBD1 matching 8 bases. The CDR3 extends over 16 amino acids. Looked up from germline, CDR1 is SGDLS and CDR2 is YYNGEE. V was pared by 2 bases and J by 4 bases, with 10 bases of the junction left unmatched. CDR3 sequence reads: CASSVDRVEGSYGYTF. The CDR3 DNA reads TGTGCCAGCAGCGTGGACAGGGTAGAGGGGAGCTATGGCTACACCTTC.

CDR3 bases: TGTGCCAGCAGCACCAGGACCGGGGGATCACGAGATACGCAGTATTTT. Protein sequence: CASSTRTGGSRDTQYF. The chain employs TRBV7-9 and TRBJ2-3; D is perhaps TRBD2 (6 bases). Per the germline V gene, CDR1 is SEHNR and CDR2 is FQNEAQ (reference sequence). The CDR3 covers 16 residues. Trimming pared 5 bases from V and 5 bases from J, leaving 20 bases between.

This clonotype was seen many times. The CDR3 loop is CASSETQARGETQYF. The CDR3 DNA reads TGTGCCAGCAGTGAAACGCAGGCCCGAGGAGAGACCCAGTACTTC. The V and J genes are TRBV2 and TRBJ2-5; D gene uncertain. Per germline, CDR1 SNHLY and CDR2 FYNNEI. The CDR3 is 15 amino acids. V lost 2 bases and J 4 bases, leaving 14 bases between the germline ends.

The rearrangement links TRBV5-1 to TRBJ1-1; D gene ambiguous. The CDR3 covers 13 residues. Trimming removed 5 bases at V and 4 bases at J, with 12 bases between. In germline, CDR1 is SGHRS, CDR2 YFSETQ. The DNA for the CDR3 is TGCGCCAGCAGGTCGACATCGGGCACTGAAGCTTTCTTT. It is translated as CASRSTSGTEAFF.